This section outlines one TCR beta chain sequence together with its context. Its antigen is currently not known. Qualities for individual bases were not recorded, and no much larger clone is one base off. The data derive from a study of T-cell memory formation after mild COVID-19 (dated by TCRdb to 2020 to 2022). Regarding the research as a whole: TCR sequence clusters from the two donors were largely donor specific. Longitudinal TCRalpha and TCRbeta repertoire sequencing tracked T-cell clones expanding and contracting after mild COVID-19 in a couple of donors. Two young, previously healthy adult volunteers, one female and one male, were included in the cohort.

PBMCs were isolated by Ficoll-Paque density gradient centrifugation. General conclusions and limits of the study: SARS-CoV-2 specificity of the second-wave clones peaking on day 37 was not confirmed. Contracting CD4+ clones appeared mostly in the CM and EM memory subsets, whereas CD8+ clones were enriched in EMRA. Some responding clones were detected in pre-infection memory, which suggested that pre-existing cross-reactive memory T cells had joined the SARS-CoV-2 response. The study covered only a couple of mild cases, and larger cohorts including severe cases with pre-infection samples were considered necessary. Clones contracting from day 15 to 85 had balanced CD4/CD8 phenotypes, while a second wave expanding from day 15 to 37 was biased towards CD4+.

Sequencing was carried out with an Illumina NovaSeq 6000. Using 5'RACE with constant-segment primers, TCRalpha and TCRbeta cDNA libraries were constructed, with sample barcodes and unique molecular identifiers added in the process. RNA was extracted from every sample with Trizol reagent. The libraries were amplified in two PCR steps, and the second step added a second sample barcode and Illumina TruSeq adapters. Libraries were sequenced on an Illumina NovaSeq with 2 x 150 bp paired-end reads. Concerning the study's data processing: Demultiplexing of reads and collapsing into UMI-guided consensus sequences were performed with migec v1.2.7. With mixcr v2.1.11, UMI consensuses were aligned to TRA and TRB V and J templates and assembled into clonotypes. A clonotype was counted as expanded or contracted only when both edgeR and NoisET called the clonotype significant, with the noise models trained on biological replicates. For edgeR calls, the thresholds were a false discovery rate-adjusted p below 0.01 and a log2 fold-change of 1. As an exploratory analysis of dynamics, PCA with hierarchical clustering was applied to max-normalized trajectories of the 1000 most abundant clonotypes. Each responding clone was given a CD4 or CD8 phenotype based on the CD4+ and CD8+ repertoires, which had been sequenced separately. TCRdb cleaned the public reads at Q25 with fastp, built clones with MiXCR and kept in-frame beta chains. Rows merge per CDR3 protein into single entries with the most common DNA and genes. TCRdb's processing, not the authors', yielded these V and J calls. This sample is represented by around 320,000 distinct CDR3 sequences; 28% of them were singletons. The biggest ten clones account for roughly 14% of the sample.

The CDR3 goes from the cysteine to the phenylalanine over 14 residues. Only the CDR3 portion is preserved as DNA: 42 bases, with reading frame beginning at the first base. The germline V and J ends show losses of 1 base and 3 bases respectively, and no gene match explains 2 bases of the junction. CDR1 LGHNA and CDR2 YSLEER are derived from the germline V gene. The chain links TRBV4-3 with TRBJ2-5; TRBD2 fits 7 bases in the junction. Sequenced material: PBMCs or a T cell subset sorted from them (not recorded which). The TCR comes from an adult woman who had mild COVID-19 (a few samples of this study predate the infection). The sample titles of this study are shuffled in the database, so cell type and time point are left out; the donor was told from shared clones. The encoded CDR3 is CASSQGAGEETQYF. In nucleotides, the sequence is TGCGCCAGCAGCCAAGGGGCGGGGGAAGAGACCCAGTACTTC.